Given below is one T cell receptor beta chain in context. What it binds is unknown. It was with 60 Vbeta and 13 Jbeta primers that the PCR ran. Profiling relied on immunoSEQ multiplex PCR, and the TCRdb table lists in-frame clones only, not all of them. The repertoire holds about 190,000 clones, with 65% to 90% as singletons. This specimen comes from a study of cytomegalovirus exposure and HLA in healthy donors. Whole-study results and caveats: Accounts indicate the classifier identified cytomegalovirus status with strong specificity and sensitivity.

The sequence derives from a woman aged 25 to 39 in good health and CMV-seronegative. Source material: PBMCs.

CDR3 sequence (DNA): TGTGCCAGCAGCTTTGAGGGATTCCGCTCCAATGAGCAGTTCTTC. As protein: CASSFEGFRSNEQFF. The rearrangement uses TRBV7-2 and TRBJ2-1, with D perhaps matching TRBD2 (5 bases). This CDR3 has 15 amino acids. V was shortened by 3 bases and J by 6 bases, with 15 bases between the two germline ends. Per germline, CDR1 SGHTA and CDR2 FQGNSA.